This is a list of T cell receptor beta chains from one sample in a study of CD8 T cells in Susac syndrome. Each CDR3 protein gets one entry after TCRdb re-called the immunoSEQ multiplex PCR reads with MiXCR. The sample has 250,000 or so distinct CDR3 sequences; about 93% are singletons. Sequencing was done on a sample of CD4+ T cells from PBMCs. These receptors came from a human donor with multiple sclerosis. Each CDR3 is given with its conserved first and last residue. A D gene is named only where the DNA matches it firmly. Rows give clone size only sometimes, using once, few, many, or a class for an expanded clone.

cdr3_length	v_call	d_call	j_call	clone_size	cdr3_nt	cdr3_aa
16	TRBV6-1	TRBD1	TRBJ1-1	.	TGTGCCAGCAGTCCAAGACAGGGGGCAGTGGGGACTGAAGCTTTCTTT	CASSPRQGAVGTEAFF
12	TRBV10-3	.	TRBJ2-5	.	TGTGCCATCAGTGTAGGGCGAGAGACCCAGTACTTC	CAISVGRETQYF
12	TRBV6-1	.	TRBJ1-1	.	TGTGCCAGCAGTTTTAGGAGGACTGAAGCTTTCTTT	CASSFRRTEAFF
11	TRBV6-6	.	TRBJ2-2	.	TGTGCCAGCAATCGACTCGGGGAGCTGTTTTTT	CASNRLGELFF
16	TRBV7-9	.	TRBJ1-2	.	TGTGCCAGCAGCCTCGGCCGGCTGGGGGGTGACTATGGCTACACCTTC	CASSLGRLGGDYGYTF
14	TRBV10-3	.	TRBJ1-6	.	TGTGCCATCAGCCAGGCAGGGGAAAGTTCACCCCTCCACTTT	CAISQAGESSPLHF
14	TRBV12-3/TRBV12-4	TRBD1	TRBJ2-5	.	TGTGCCAGCAGTTTAGGGACAGGGTGGGAGACCCAGTACTTC	CASSLGTGWETQYF
14	TRBV24-1	.	TRBJ2-5	.	TGTGCCACCGGGGCGGGGCCAAACCAAGAGACCCAGTACTTC	CATGAGPNQETQYF
13	TRBV7-8	.	TRBJ2-2	.	TGTGCCAGCAGCCTCGACTACGCCGGGGAGCTGTTTTTT	CASSLDYAGELFF
12	TRBV29-1	.	TRBJ1-2	.	TGCAGCGTGGAGGGAAAGAGGGGCTCGTACACCTTC	CSVEGKRGSYTF
17	TRBV4-1	.	TRBJ2-4	once	TGCGCCAGCAGCCAAGATTTGTCCACTCTAGCCAAAAACATTCAGTACTTC	CASSQDLSTLAKNIQYF
13	TRBV29-1	.	TRBJ1-3	few	TGCAGCGTGGGGGGGAGCTCTGGAAACACCATATATTTT	CSVGGSSGNTIYF
16	TRBV3-1	TRBD2	TRBJ2-1	.	TGTGCCAGCAGCCAAGGTAGGCTAGCGGGAATGAATGAGCAGTTCTTC	CASSQGRLAGMNEQFF
16	TRBV25-1	TRBD1	TRBJ2-7	.	TGTGCCAGCAGTCCTTTCCGTACAGGGGCGTCCTACGAGCAGTACTTC	CASSPFRTGASYEQYF
17	TRBV7-9	.	TRBJ2-5	.	TGTGCCAGCAGCTGGAACCTGGGACTTCAAAGGGTAGAGACCCAGTACTTC	CASSWNLGLQRVETQYF
14	TRBV2	.	TRBJ2-7	.	TGTGCCAGCAGCGAACGGGCAGGGGGAGGCGAGCAGTACTTC	CASSERAGGGEQYF
15	TRBV12-3/TRBV12-4	.	TRBJ2-1	.	TGTGCCAGCAGTCGTTCATTGGACATTTACAATGAGCAGTTCTTC	CASSRSLDIYNEQFF
15	TRBV25-1	TRBD1	TRBJ2-5	.	TGTGCCAGCAGTGAATGGAAGGGGGCAGGGGAGACCCAGTACTTC	CASSEWKGAGETQYF
15	TRBV4-1	TRBD1	TRBJ1-4	.	TGCGCCAGCAGCCAGGGGACAGGGGCGGGGAAAAAACTGTTTTTT	CASSQGTGAGKKLFF
14	TRBV5-6	.	TRBJ1-2	.	TGTGCCAGCAGCTTCGGGGGAGCTAACTATGGCTACACCTTC	CASSFGGANYGYTF
15	TRBV5-4	.	TRBJ2-5	.	TGTGCCAGCAGCTTGGTGGCGAACTCCGAAGAGACCCAGTACTTC	CASSLVANSEETQYF
15	TRBV25-1	.	TRBJ1-3	.	TGTGCCAGCAGTGGTGCCAGGGTCCCTGGAAACACCATATATTTT	CASSGARVPGNTIYF
11	TRBV7-6	.	TRBJ1-5	.	TGTGCCCTGGGGTTTGATCAGCCCCAGCATTTT	CALGFDQPQHF
18	TRBV27	TRBD2	TRBJ2-1	.	TGTGCCAGCAGAAGCAGCGGGAGTGGGGGGGTGTGGATCAATGAGCAGTTCTTC	CASRSSGSGGVWINEQFF
15	TRBV20-1	.	TRBJ1-1	.	TGCAGTGCTAGAGATCCTGGGCAAGGTAGACCCGAAGCTTTCTTT	CSARDPGQGRPEAFF
15	TRBV27	.	TRBJ1-1	.	TGTGCCAGCAGTTTATCGAGGGGCGCGAACACTGAAGCTTTCTTT	CASSLSRGANTEAFF
15	TRBV5-1	.	TRBJ2-3	few	TGCGCCAGCAGCTTGGCCACAGGGAGCACAGATACGCAGTATTTT	CASSLATGSTDTQYF
10	TRBV7-9	.	TRBJ2-1	once	TGTGCCGAACGGGGGATTGAGCAGTTCTTC	CAERGIEQFF
15	TRBV7-9	.	TRBJ2-2	.	TGTGCCAGCAGCTTAGGGGCCCTTAACACCGGGGAGCTGTTTTTT	CASSLGALNTGELFF
11	TRBV28	.	TRBJ1-2	once	TGTGCCAGCAGTTTTCGGGCAGCCCCCACCTTC	CASSFRAAPTF
13	TRBV6-1	.	TRBJ2-3	.	TGTGCCAGCAGTGAAGCACTGGGCTCCCCGCAGTATTTT	CASSEALGSPQYF
14	TRBV29-1	.	TRBJ1-3	.	TGCAGCGTTGAGCAGGGATCCTCTGGAAACACCATATATTTT	CSVEQGSSGNTIYF
16	TRBV7-2	TRBD1	TRBJ2-1	.	TGTGCCAGCAGCTTAGGAGGGTACCGCAGGGGGAATGAGCAGTTCTTC	CASSLGGYRRGNEQFF
14	TRBV5-1	TRBD1	TRBJ1-6	.	TGCGCCAGCAGCGTGGGACAGGACGATTCACCCCTCCACTTT	CASSVGQDDSPLHF
15	TRBV2	.	TRBJ2-5	.	TGTGCCAGCAGAGCTGACGGGAGTGGTGGTGAGACCCAGTACTTC	CASRADGSGGETQYF
17	TRBV7-2	TRBD2	TRBJ2-3	.	TGTGCCAGCAGCTTAGTAGCGGGACTAGCGGGAGCTGATACGCAGTATTTT	CASSLVAGLAGADTQYF
14	TRBV27	.	TRBJ2-5	.	TGTGCCAGCAGTCCACCGGGCTACCAAGAGACCCAGTACTTC	CASSPPGYQETQYF
16	TRBV3-1	.	TRBJ2-5	once	TGTGCCAGCAGCCAAGAAGGGGGGCGAGTTCGAGAGACCCAGTACTTC	CASSQEGGRVRETQYF
15	TRBV5-1	.	TRBJ2-3	.	TGCGCCAGCAGCAACGGGACTTCCCGCACAGATACGCAGTATTTT	CASSNGTSRTDTQYF
16	TRBV30	TRBD2	TRBJ2-3	once	TGTGCCTGGAGCCCCGGTGGTAGCGGGGGGGTAGATACGCAGTATTTT	CAWSPGGSGGVDTQYF
15	TRBV15	.	TRBJ2-3	.	TGTGCCACCAGCAGAGATTACAGCAGTCCAGATACGCAGTATTTT	CATSRDYSSPDTQYF
14	TRBV28	.	TRBJ1-6	.	TGTGCCAGCAGGGCGGGAGGCGGGAATTCACCCCTCCACTTT	CASRAGGGNSPLHF
16	TRBV5-6	TRBD2	TRBJ2-2	.	TGTGCCAGCAGCACGGCGGGGGGCCTGAACACCGGGGAGCTGTTTTTT	CASSTAGGLNTGELFF
12	TRBV6-5	TRBD2	TRBJ2-3	.	TGTGCCAGCAGGTCGGGGGGGAAGGCGCTGTATTTT	CASRSGGKALYF
12	TRBV2	.	TRBJ2-5	.	TGTGCCAGCACCCTTAGCCGGGAGACCCAGTACTTC	CASTLSRETQYF
14	TRBV5-1	TRBD1	TRBJ2-3	.	TGCGCCAGCCATCGGGACAGGAGCACAGATACGCAGTATTTT	CASHRDRSTDTQYF